One T cell receptor beta chain is described in this entry. The antigen is undetermined. This entry comes from a study of shared clonotypes between healthy human individuals. Positively selected for CCR7, the CD45RO-negative cells used as naive CD8 cells excluded terminally differentiated effector memory CD45RA+ cells. Findings and limits, study-wide: Clonotypes shared by all four donors outscored non-shared clonotypes in generation probability.

Profiled with immunoSEQ multiplex PCR; TCRdb holds only in-frame clones, not every one. The table lists hundreds of thousands of clones, about 95% of them singletons. The germline V and J ends were trimmed by 5 bases and 0 bases, with 5 bases remaining between them. Germline CDR1 and CDR2: PRHDT and FYEKMQ (reference sequence). This CDR3 is built from 12 residues. The gene calls are TRBV13 and TRBJ2-7; D gene uncertain. This sequence originates from a woman aged 25 to 39 in good health. The sample taken for sequencing was naive CD8+ T cells sorted from blood. The CDR3 spells CASSANSYEQYF. CDR3 DNA sequence: TGTGCCAGCAGCGCCAACTCCTACGAGCAGTACTTC.